These 31 T cell receptor beta chains were all obtained from the same sample, sequenced in a study of cytomegalovirus exposure and HLA in healthy donors. Both 60 Vbeta primers and 13 Jbeta primers went into the PCR. Here immunoSEQ multiplex PCR was the method, and the copy in TCRdb shows in-frame clones only, minus some. This sample has 280,000 or so clones, with 80% to 90% found just once. The specimen was PBMCs. These receptor sequences come from a woman under 30 in good health and CMV-seronegative.

V and J are TRBV9 and TRBJ1-1; 7 bases align to TRBD1. The V gene's germline CDR1 is SGDLS and CDR2 YYNGEE. The J segment lost 5 bases and the V segment lost 2 bases, leaving 12 bases of the junction unmatched. The CDR3 extends over 16 amino acids. As DNA, the CDR3 is TGTGCCAGCAGCGTTAATACAGGGGTCGAAGGGACTGAAGCTTTCTTT. Its translation: CASSVNTGVEGTEAFF. Full variable domain (rest looked up from reference TRBV9 and TRBJ1-1): DSGVTQTPKHLITATGQRVTLRCSPRSGDLSVYWYQQSLDQGLQFLIQYYNGEERAKGNILERFSAQQFPDLHSELNLSSLELGDSALYFCASSVNTGVEGTEAFFGQGTRLTVV.

The rearrangement joins TRBV27 to TRBJ1-2; no clear D gene. Trimming pared 0 bases from V and 5 bases from J, leaving 10 bases between. The germline V gene has CDR1 MNHEY and CDR2 SMNVEV (reference sequence). CDR3 length equals 14 residues. The CDR3 nucleotides are TGTGCCAGCAGTTTATCCCCCTCAGGATATGGCTACACCTTC. This codes for CASSLSPSGYGYTF.

The chain uses TRBV6-1 and TRBJ1-1; D ambiguous. Trimming left V 6 bases short and J 6 bases short, with 14 bases between. The V gene's germline CDR1 is MNHNS and CDR2 SASEGT. The CDR3 consists of 13 residues. DNA for the CDR3: TGTGCCAGCAGCCAGCTTCAGGAGGCTGAAGCTTTCTTT. Residues: CASSQLQEAEAFF.

This sequence joins TRBV2 and TRBJ2-7; the D is unclear. The germline V gene encodes CDR1 SNHLY and CDR2 FYNNEI. V gave up 6 bases and J gave up 3 bases, with 12 bases separating them. The CDR3 has 13 residues. The CDR3, as DNA: TGTGCCAGCAGGCCAACATACGTCTACGAGCAGTACTTC. It specifies CASRPTYVYEQYF.

This chain joins TRBV6-1 and TRBJ1-1, with 9 bases that match TRBD1. Germline lookup yields CDR1 MNHNS and CDR2 SASEGT. This CDR3 is built from 14 residues. V trimming: 2 bases; J trimming: 6 bases; junction bases outside the gene matches: 4. The CDR3 bases are TGTGCCAGCAGTGAAACAGGGGGCTATGCTGAAGCTTTCTTT. It codes for CASSETGGYAEAFF.

The chain combines TRBV5-6 with TRBJ2-7, with D perhaps TRBD1 (5 bases). The V and J ends lost 4 bases and 2 bases respectively, with 25 bases between them. The germline gives CDR1 SGHDT, CDR2 YYEEEE. The CDR3 extends over 18 amino acids. The CDR3 loop reads CASSQGQELYTITYEQYF. CDR3 in DNA: TGTGCCAGCAGCCAGGGTCAAGAGCTTTACACGATTACCTACGAGCAGTACTTC.

J is TRBJ2-2 and V is TRBV7-9, with D perhaps matching TRBD2 (5 bases). V lost 1 base to trimming and J lost 1 base, with 10 bases between them. Germline CDR1 and CDR2: SEHNR and FQNEAQ (reference sequence). The CDR3 contains 16 residues. CDR3 bases: TGTGCCAGCAGCTTAGGGTCTAGCCTGAACACCGGGGAGCTGTTTTTT. Its translation: CASSLGSSLNTGELFF.

This clone has a handful of counts. The chain has TRBV13 and TRBJ2-1; 13 positions agree with TRBD2. The germline gives CDR1 PRHDT, CDR2 FYEKMQ (reference sequence). CDR3 size: 17 residues. V was pared by 0 bases and J by 4 bases, with 3 bases of the junction left unmatched. This chain's CDR3 is CASSLGGLAGLYNEQFF. CDR3 sequence (DNA): TGTGCCAGCAGCTTAGGGGGACTAGCGGGGTTATACAATGAGCAGTTCTTC.

The chain carries TRBV7-9 and TRBJ2-5; 7 nucleotides align to TRBD2. The CDR3 loop spans 14 amino acids. The J segment lost 3 bases and the V segment lost 1 base, leaving 2 bases of the junction unmatched. The germline V gene encodes CDR1 SEHNR and CDR2 FQNEAQ (reference sequence). The CDR3 coding sequence is TGTGCCAGCAGCTTAGGAGGGAGGGAAGAGACCCAGTACTTC. Translation: CASSLGGREETQYF.

The V gene is TRBV6-5, the J gene TRBJ2-3; TRBD2 matches at 9 bases. This CDR3 is 15 amino acids long. J was trimmed by 4 bases and V by 4 bases; bases with no gene match: 6. Germline CDR1 MNHEY, CDR2 SVGAGI. CDR3 region: CASSFLAGISDTQYF. CDR3 in DNA: TGTGCCAGCAGTTTTCTAGCGGGGATTTCAGATACGCAGTATTTT.

The chain combines TRBV10-3 with TRBJ2-2, with D uncertain. Germline CDR1 reads ENHRY; CDR2 reads SYGVKD. There are 12 residues in the CDR3. V lost 7 bases, J lost 4 bases, and 7 bases lay in between. CDR3 in amino acids: CAIKQITGELFF. Written as DNA, the CDR3 is TGTGCCATCAAACAGATCACCGGGGAGCTGTTTTTT.

J is TRBJ1-1 and V is TRBV6-1; D not resolved. CDR3 length: 14 amino acids. V dropped 5 bases and J dropped 1 base, with 11 bases sitting between them. Germline CDR1 MNHNS, CDR2 SASEGT. CDR3 in DNA: TGTGCCAGCAGTTATCGTTTCTGGAACACTGAAGCTTTCTTT. Translated, it gives CASSYRFWNTEAFF.

The chain has TRBV2 and TRBJ1-2; 8 positions agree with TRBD1. Germline CDR1 is SNHLY and CDR2 is FYNNEI. The CDR3 extends over 16 amino acids. After removal of 6 bases from V and 2 bases from J, the junction contained 11 bases not matched to a gene. The CDR3 bases are TGTGCCAGCAGCCGGGACAGGCTCAGCGAGAACTATGGCTACACCTTC. Protein sequence: CASSRDRLSENYGYTF.

As concerns this clone: The junction shows a germline mismatch at one end, possibly a read error. The V gene is TRBV7-2, the J gene TRBJ2-1; D is unresolved. Germline V CDR1 and CDR2: SGHTA, FQGNSA. This CDR3 spans 12 amino acids. The CDR3 loop reads CASSLSSNEQFF. CDR3 coding DNA: TGTGCCAGCAGCTTATCCTCCAATGAGCAGTTCTTC.

V usage is TRBV2 and J usage is TRBJ1-1; D gene unclear. This CDR3 region has 11 residues. Germline V lookup: CDR1 SNHLY, CDR2 FYNNEI. Deletions cut 8 bases from V and 1 base from J, with 5 bases between. CDR3 sequence reads: CASRGNTEAFF. In nucleotides, the CDR3 is TGTGCCAGCCGGGGGAACACTGAAGCTTTCTTT.

The genes are TRBV11-2 and TRBJ2-4, with a weak D call TRBD1 (6 bases). CDR1 and CDR2 (germline): SGHAT, FQNNGV. CDR3 size: 15 residues. The V end was cut by 3 bases, the J end by 4 bases, with 13 bases between. The CDR3 is CASSFPWQGKNIQYF. Here the CDR3 DNA reads TGTGCCAGCAGCTTTCCTTGGCAGGGGAAAAACATTCAGTACTTC.

The chain couples TRBV4-1 to TRBJ2-3, with a possible D match to TRBD2 (7 bases). CDR1 is MGHRA and CDR2 is YSYEKL in the germline V gene. The V and J ends lost 0 bases and 3 bases respectively, with 16 bases between them. The CDR3 covers 17 residues. The CDR3 is CASSQDEWGGRTDTQYF. CDR3 nucleotide sequence: TGCGCCAGCAGCCAAGATGAGTGGGGGGGCCGAACAGATACGCAGTATTTT.

The chain has TRBV2 and TRBJ1-2; D not resolved. Germline V gene sequence: CDR1 SNHLY, CDR2 FYNNEI. The V end lost 4 bases, the J end lost 4 bases, and 10 bases lay between the germline ends. The CDR3 covers 13 residues. The CDR3 here is CASSAGGVYGYTF. The CDR3 DNA reads as TGTGCCAGCAGTGCTGGCGGGGTCTATGGCTACACCTTC.

This chain connects TRBV25-1 to TRBJ1-5; 9 bases agree with TRBD1. This CDR3 has 18 residues. Germline-derived CDR1 and CDR2 are MGHDK and SYGVNS. V lost 10 bases to trimming and J lost 0 bases; unmatched junction nucleotides: 16. CDR3 nucleotide sequence: TGTGCCACTCGGAAAGGTGGGACAGGGCCGTATAGCAATCAGCCCCAGCATTTT. Translating it yields CATRKGGTGPYSNQPQHF. The full variable domain, in which reference TRBV25-1 and TRBJ1-5 provide the parts outside the CDR3, is EADIYQTPRYLVIGTGKKITLECSQTMGHDKMYWYQQDPGMELHLIHYSYGVNSTEKGDLSSESTVSRIRTEHFPLTLESARPSHTSQYLCATRKGGTGPYSNQPQHFGDGTRLSIL.

Turning to this clone: One end of the junction does not line up with germline, which may come from a read error. The chain joins TRBV7-9 to TRBJ1-6, with a tentative D call TRBD1 (6 bases). Germline CDR1 reads SEHNR; CDR2 reads FQNEAQ (reference sequence). The CDR3 totals 15 residues. CDR3 DNA: TGTTCCAGCAGCAAACGGACAGCCAATAATTCACCCCTCCACTTT. Protein sequence: CSSSKRTANNSPLHF. The complete variable domain, with remaining parts taken from reference TRBV7-9 and TRBJ1-6, reads DTGVSQNPRHKITKRGQNVTFRCDPISEHNRLYWYRQTLGQGPEFLTYFQNEAQLEKSRLLSDRFSAERPKGSFSTLEIQRTEQGDSAMYLCSSSKRTANNSPLHFGNGTRLTVT.

Only one count was recorded for this clone. The identical CDR3 is also encoded by other nucleotide sequences in the sample. The J gene is TRBJ2-7, the V gene TRBV7-9, with D possibly being TRBD1 (5 bases). CDR1 and CDR2 (germline): SEHNR, FQNEAQ (reference sequence). CDR3 length equals 14 residues. Between the trimmed V and J ends, which lost 0 bases and 0 bases, there was a span of 6 bases. The CDR3 region is CASSLATVSYEQYF. The CDR3, as DNA: TGTGCCAGCAGCTTAGCGACAGTCTCCTACGAGCAGTACTTC.

This rearrangement joins TRBV9 to TRBJ2-7; D might be TRBD2 (6 bases). CDR1 is SGDLS and CDR2 is YYNGEE in the germline V gene. The length of the CDR3 is 17 residues. With 4 bases removed from V and 3 bases from J, the gap between germline ends came to 23 bases. The CDR3 DNA follows: TGTGCCAGCAGCTCACCCACTGTTGGGGGGACCAACTACGAGCAGTACTTC. Its translation: CASSSPTVGGTNYEQYF.

This chain joins TRBV9 and TRBJ2-1; TRBD2 matches 9 bases. Trimming at V came to 0 bases and at J to 11 bases, leaving 9 bases not matched to a gene. Germline CDR1 reads SGDLS; CDR2 reads YYNGEE. CDR3 length: 15 residues. The chain's CDR3 is CASSVGTSVVFQQFF. The CDR3 nucleotides read TGTGCCAGCAGCGTAGGGACTAGCGTCGTGTTTCAGCAGTTCTTC.

V and J are TRBV6-1 and TRBJ1-1, with 9 bases identical to TRBD1. V lost 1 base and J lost 1; bases outside the gene matches: 1. Germline CDR1 and CDR2: MNHNS and SASEGT. The CDR3 is 15 residues long. CDR3 nucleotide sequence: TGTGCCAGCAGTGAAGTGGGACAGGGGAACACTGAAGCTTTCTTT. Protein sequence: CASSEVGQGNTEAFF.

The chain employs TRBV19 and TRBJ2-5; 10 nucleotides match TRBD1. The length of the CDR3 is 16 residues. CDR1 and CDR2 (germline): LNHDA, SQIVND (reference sequence). Losses at the gene ends were 4 bases for V and 1 base for J; bases not matched to a gene: 6. CDR3 nucleotide sequence: TGTGCCAGTAGTACGGGGACAGGGGCCTCCCAAGAGACCCAGTACTTC. This gives the protein CASSTGTGASQETQYF.

This clone is a singleton in its sample. The chain joins TRBV6-6 to TRBJ2-1, with D perhaps TRBD2 (5 bases). V was pared by 7 bases and J by 9 bases, with 10 bases between. The CDR3 consists of 11 residues. The germline V gene has CDR1 MNHNY and CDR2 SVGAGI (reference sequence). The CDR3 DNA is TGTGCCAGCAACGCTGGAGGTGAGCAGTTCTTC. Protein sequence: CASNAGGEQFF.

V and J are TRBV5-1 and TRBJ1-4; a possible D gene is TRBD1 (5 bases). Trimming left V 1 base short and J 5 bases short, with 12 bases between. Germline loops: CDR1 SGHRS, CDR2 YFSETQ. This CDR3 is built from 15 residues. The CDR3: CASSLYGAANEKLFF. The CDR3 DNA follows: TGCGCCAGCAGCTTGTATGGGGCTGCGAATGAAAAACTGTTTTTT.

The chain links TRBV19 to TRBJ1-1, with a tentative D call TRBD1 (5 bases). Trimming took 3 bases from V and 4 from J, leaving 9 bases between them. Germline values: CDR1 LNHDA, CDR2 SQIVND (reference sequence). The CDR3 has 13 residues. CDR3 protein: CASSITQATEAFF. As DNA, the CDR3 is TGTGCCAGTAGTATTACACAGGCCACTGAAGCTTTCTTT.

This chain uses TRBV7-6 with TRBJ2-1; D is possibly TRBD1 (5 bases). Germline CDR1 reads SGHVS; CDR2 reads FNYEAQ. V gave up 2 bases and J gave up 0 bases, with 11 bases separating them. The CDR3 has 16 amino acids. CDR3: CASSLRGTSSYNEQFF. CDR3 DNA: TGTGCCAGCAGCTTAAGGGGAACGAGCTCCTACAATGAGCAGTTCTTC.

J is TRBJ2-2 and V is TRBV19; 9 bases are a match to TRBD1. This CDR3 region has 14 residues. Per germline, CDR1 LNHDA and CDR2 SQIVND (reference sequence). J was trimmed by 5 bases and V by 6 bases; bases with no gene match: 4. CDR3 DNA sequence: TGTGCCAGTAGCCACAGGGGGCTTACCGGGGAGCTGTTTTTT. Protein sequence: CASSHRGLTGELFF.

The chain couples TRBV9 to TRBJ1-6, with a possible D match to TRBD1 (6 bases). The CDR3 is 16 amino acids. The germline gives CDR1 SGDLS, CDR2 YYNGEE. V dropped 4 bases and J dropped 4 bases, with 15 bases sitting between them. The chain's CDR3 is CASSPTLGAYNSPLHF. CDR3 coding DNA: TGTGCCAGCAGCCCAACCCTGGGGGCTTATAATTCACCCCTCCACTTT.